The present T cell receptor (beta chain) was sequenced within a study of low-dose radiotherapy and immunotherapy resistance in tumors. About the study: Cohort 1 was given 0.5 Gy fractions every 2 weeks, 6.5 Gy in total. On an every-two-weeks schedule, patients received intravenous nivolumab 240 mg, along with ipilimumab 1 mg/kg every six weeks.

Trimming took off 5 bases at V and 0 bases at J, with 11 bases between the two ends. The CDR3 has 16 amino acids. Germline V gene data show CDR1 as KGHSH and CDR2 as LQKENI. Time point reported: after trial treatment. Indicated treatment: LDRT plus nivolumab, ipilimumab, low-dose cyclophosphamide and aspirin (RACIN trial). As their treatment, donors received nivolumab, ipilimumab, aspirin, low-dose cyclophosphamide and low-dose radiotherapy. TRAV- and TRBV-specific primers were used for first-strand cDNA, which covered alpha and beta chains. The PCR that amplified TCRs ran for about 18 cycles, relying on a constant-region primer and a V-primer adapter. TCRdb reprocessed the reads with MiXCR, giving one entry per CDR3 protein. This sample has 30,000 or so distinct CDR3 sequences, with 49% found just once.

The chain uses TRBV18 and TRBJ2-6; possibly TRBD2 for D (6 bases). Source: PBMCs, taken after low-dose radiotherapy plus immunotherapy. This TCR was sampled from a male donor with gallbladder cancer. This CDR3 is CASSTSGGSGANVLTF. The CDR3 bases are TGTGCCAGCTCAACATCCGGGGGCTCTGGGGCCAACGTCCTGACTTTC.